What follows describes a single T cell receptor (beta chain). Its target is unknown. The record originates from a study of vaccination and CD4 T cells after COVID-19. Cultured CD4+ T cell DNA was sequenced using the Oncomine TCR Beta short-read assay. TCRdb reprocessed the PCR reads via MiXCR and lists one record per CDR3 protein. Of 10,000 or so distinct CDR3 sequences detected, around three fifths appear once; the ten largest clones hold over 10%. Treatment specified: approximately nine-day PBMC culture with coronavirus spike peptide pools or control peptides (ViraFEST assay). The V segment lost 4 bases and the J segment 7 bases; nucleotides outside the gene matches: 14. Germline CDR1 is DFQATT and CDR2 is SNEGSKA (reference sequence). The CDR3 loop spans 18 amino acids.

The material sequenced was CD4+ T cells from blood, cultured in vitro. The TCR originated in a human donor who had recovered from COVID-19. The chain is built from TRBV20-1 and TRBJ2-1; 15 bases align to TRBD2. DNA of the CDR3: TGCAGTGCTATACGGACTAGCGGGAGGGCCAGTTTCGGTAATGAGCAGTTCTTC. The encoded protein is CSAIRTSGRASFGNEQFF.